The rows below give T cell receptor beta chains drawn from one sample of a study of T cells after yellow fever vaccination. TCRdb ran MiXCR on the 5' RACE reads and lists one entry per CDR3 protein. The sample yields about 110,000 distinct CDR3 sequences, 8.4% seen once. The specimen was CD8+ T cells sorted from PBMCs, collected 45 days after the yellow fever booster vaccination. The source is a man younger than 40 who received the YFV17D yellow fever vaccine. The CDR3 runs from the conserved cysteine through the conserved F or W.

CASSSPATGWVETQYF	TRBV7-9	TRBJ2-5
CASSQGNRDTLAEQYF	TRBV14	TRBJ2-7
CASSYSIGAYEQYF	TRBV6-5	TRBJ2-7
CATSRVGANQPQHF	TRBV15	TRBJ1-5
CASSSPYAYGYTF	TRBV28	TRBJ1-2
CASSAAFGTGELFF	TRBV9	TRBJ2-2
CASSQDGTSIAKNIQYF	TRBV4-3	TRBJ2-4
CASTGQSMNTEAFF	TRBV5-1	TRBJ1-1
CSATGLGEQFF	TRBV20-1	TRBJ2-1
CASESLPGQIYNEQFF	TRBV6-1	TRBJ2-1
CASSYELAGAPFNEQFF	TRBV6-5	TRBJ2-1
CASSPGTGGMYNEQFF	TRBV18	TRBJ2-1
CSVVDSHTNTGELFF	TRBV29-1	TRBJ2-2
CSAEGTSLFF	TRBV20-1	TRBJ2-1
CASGGLAGNTGELFF	TRBV12-3/TRBV12-4	TRBJ2-2
CATHIWGREGEQYF	TRBV2	TRBJ2-7